This T cell receptor (beta chain) was obtained from a study of a mutant IDH1 vaccine in newly diagnosed glioma. Study-wide context: Patients under treatment included approximately 60% males and around 38% females and had a mean age of approximately 44 years. Beforehand, treatment had been radiotherapy, temozolomide, or both; the majority received both.

Germline V CDR1 and CDR2: SGHAT, FQNNGV. This CDR3 is built from 14 residues. V shed 3 bases and J 7 bases; nucleotides not matched to a gene: 7. The table came from immunoSEQ multiplex PCR; TCRdb's copy has only in-frame clones and leaves some out. Of 95,000 to 100,000 clones listed, about 90% are singletons. Time point noted: baseline, week 1 (first vaccination visit). The treatment here: pre-vaccination baseline after standard-of-care therapy. Newly diagnosed WHO grade 3 or 4 IDH1-mutant, ATRX-lost astrocytomas were identified in the donors. Study-wide points: Vaccine-induced responses were seen in approximately 93% of patients, spanning several MHC alleles.

Notes on this clone: No antigen is known for it.

The sample consisted of PBMCs, taken from a glioma patient treated with radiotherapy, temozolomide or both. The receptor comes from a woman between 45 and 60 years old with glioma. The chain combines TRBV11-2 with TRBJ2-7, with 9 bases that match TRBD1. The CDR3 sequence is CASSFNRGQSEQYF. CDR3 in DNA: TGTGCCAGCAGCTTCAACAGGGGGCAGAGTGAGCAGTACTTC.